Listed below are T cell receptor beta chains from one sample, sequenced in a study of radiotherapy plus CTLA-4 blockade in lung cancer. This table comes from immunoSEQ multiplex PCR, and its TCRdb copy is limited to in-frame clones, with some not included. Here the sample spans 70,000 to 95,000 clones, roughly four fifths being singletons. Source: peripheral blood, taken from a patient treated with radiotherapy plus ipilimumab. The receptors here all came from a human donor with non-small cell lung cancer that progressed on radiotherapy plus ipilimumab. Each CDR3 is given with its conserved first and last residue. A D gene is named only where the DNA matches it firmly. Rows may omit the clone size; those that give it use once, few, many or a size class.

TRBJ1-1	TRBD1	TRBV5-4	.	CASSIGTGGTEAFF	TGTGCCAGCAGCATAGGGACAGGGGGCACTGAAGCTTTCTTT
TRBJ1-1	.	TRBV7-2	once	CASSYTGGTEAFF	TGTGCCAGCAGCTACACTGGTGGGACTGAAGCTTTCTTT
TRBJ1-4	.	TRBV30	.	CAWSAPGTDNEKLFF	TGTGCCTGGAGTGCCCCCGGGACGGATAATGAAAAACTGTTTTTT
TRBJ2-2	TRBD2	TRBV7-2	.	CASSLDWGLAGENTGELFF	TGTGCCAGCAGCTTAGATTGGGGACTAGCGGGAGAGAACACCGGGGAGCTGTTTTTT
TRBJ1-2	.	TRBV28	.	CASSFAGDGLYGYTF	TGTGCCAGCAGTTTCGCGGGTGATGGGCTCTATGGCTACACCTTC
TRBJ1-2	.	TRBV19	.	CASSIPRGGYTF	TGTGCCAGTAGTATCCCCAGGGGTGGCTACACCTTC
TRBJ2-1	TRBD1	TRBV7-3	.	CASSPQGPTYNEQFF	TGTGCCAGCAGCCCACAGGGGCCTACCTACAATGAGCAGTTCTTC
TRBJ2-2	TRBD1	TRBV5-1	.	CASSLAQGVTGELFF	TGCGCCAGCAGCTTGGCCCAGGGGGTTACCGGGGAGCTGTTTTTT
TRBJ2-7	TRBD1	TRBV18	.	CASSPEGALEQYF	TGTGCCAGCTCACCAGAGGGGGCTCTCGAGCAGTACTTC
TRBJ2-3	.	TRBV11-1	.	CASSETRGPRPHTQYF	TGTGCCAGCAGTGAAACGCGGGGGCCACGACCGCATACGCAGTATTTT
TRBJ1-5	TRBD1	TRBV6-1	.	CASGTGFGHQPQHF	TGTGCCAGCGGGACAGGGTTCGGGCATCAGCCCCAGCATTTT
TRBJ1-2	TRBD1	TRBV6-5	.	CASSYGEGQMYGYTF	TGTGCCAGCAGTTACGGTGAGGGACAGATGTATGGCTACACCTTC
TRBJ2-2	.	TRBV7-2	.	CASSLGRGTGELFF	TGTGCCAGCAGCTTAGGACGGGGCACCGGGGAGCTGTTTTTT
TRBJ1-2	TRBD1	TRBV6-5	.	CASRTRGQGDYGYTF	TGTGCCAGTCGAACACGAGGGCAGGGGGACTATGGCTACACCTTC
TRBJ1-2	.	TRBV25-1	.	CASSAAGSYYGYTF	TGTGCCAGCTCCGCTGCCGGGTCTTACTATGGCTACACCTTC
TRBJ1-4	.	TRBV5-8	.	CASSLDTATNEKLFF	TGTGCCAGCAGCTTGGACACAGCAACTAATGAAAAACTGTTTTTT
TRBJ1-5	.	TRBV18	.	CASSRVETQPQHF	TGTGCCAGCTCACGGGTGGAGACTCAGCCCCAGCATTTT
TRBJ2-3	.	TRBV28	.	CASSLRGGAGAQYF	TGTGCCAGCAGTTTACGAGGGGGGGCCGGAGCGCAGTATTTT
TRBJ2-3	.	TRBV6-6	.	CASRSEGEGETDTQYF	TGTGCCAGCAGATCCGAGGGGGAGGGAGAGACAGATACGCAGTATTTT
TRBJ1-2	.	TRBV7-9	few	CASSSQVVGGQIYGYTF	TGTGCCAGCAGCTCCCAAGTAGTTGGGGGGCAAATTTATGGCTACACCTTC